The sequence of this T cell receptor beta chain was determined in a study of regulatory T cells in long-lasting Graves disease. Time point meaning: newly diagnosed GD, antithyroid drugs for less than 3 months. Preparation of the TCR library used RNA extracted from PBMCs. Library construction for TCR beta used iRepertoire HTBI primers and Arm-PCR of CDR3 regions. MiXCR, run by TCRdb on the multiplex PCR reads, gives a single entry per CDR3 protein. The table shows about 460,000 distinct CDR3 sequences, with 11% to 15% occurring only once. V shed 4 bases and J shed 4 bases, with 10 bases lying between them. This CDR3 is 14 amino acids long. The germline CDR1 and CDR2 sequences are LGHDT and YNNKEL (reference sequence). The sample was also linked to a second study, of T cells in Graves' hyperthyroidism and ophthalmopathy.

This clonotype originated in a woman aged 45-65 years with Graves disease. V is TRBV3-1 and J is TRBJ1-4; D ambiguous. The sample in question was peripheral blood mononuclear cells (PBMCs), obtained at new diagnosis, from a patient treated with antithyroid drugs. This chain's CDR3 is CASSPRRNNEKLFF. CDR3 DNA sequence: TGTGCCAGCAGCCCTCGAAGAAATAATGAAAAACTGTTTTTT.